These 30 T cell receptor beta chains share one sample of origin, sequenced in a study of cytomegalovirus exposure and HLA in healthy donors. Researchers ran the PCR with 60 Vbeta and 13 Jbeta primers. The table came from immunoSEQ multiplex PCR; TCRdb's copy has only in-frame clones and leaves some out. Among around 92,000 clones, about 70% were seen once, and the ten largest hold 11% to 15%. The specimen was PBMCs. The origin of the receptors is a woman aged 70-85 years in good health and CMV-seropositive.

The V call is TRBV5-5, the J call TRBJ2-1, with 9 bases matching TRBD1. V dropped 4 bases and J dropped 8; count of bases not matched to a gene: 19. The V gene's germline CDR1 is SGHKS and CDR2 YYEKEE (reference sequence). The CDR3 contains 18 residues. The CDR3 reads CASSRFYRDRVKSDEQFF. Written as DNA, the CDR3 is TGTGCCAGCAGCCGATTTTACCGGGACAGGGTCAAATCGGATGAGCAGTTCTTC.

This chain uses TRBV28 with TRBJ1-1, with TRBD1 identical over 8 bases. The CDR3 sequence is 12 residues long. Germline CDR1 MDHEN, CDR2 SYDVKM. V shed 6 bases and J 10 bases; nucleotides not matched to a gene: 7. The DNA for the CDR3 is TGTGCCAGCAGCCAGTGGACAGGGACAGCTTTCTTT. As protein: CASSQWTGTAFF.

V usage is TRBV19 and J usage is TRBJ2-3; TRBD1 aligns across 7 bases. The germline gives CDR1 LNHDA, CDR2 SQIVND (reference sequence). Trimming removed 6 bases from V and 2 bases from J; junction bases left unmatched: 11. The CDR3 runs 16 residues. The CDR3 here is CASSAIDRVDTDTQYF. DNA for the CDR3: TGTGCCAGTAGCGCCATAGACAGGGTCGACACAGATACGCAGTATTTT.

The chain employs TRBV7-3 and TRBJ2-3; 9 bases line up with TRBD2. After removal of 2 bases from V and 2 bases from J, the junction contained 5 bases not matched to a gene. Per the germline V gene, CDR1 is SGHTA and CDR2 is FQGTGA. The length of the CDR3 is 16 residues. The CDR3 bases are TGTGCCAGCAGCTTAGGGCTAGCGGGAAACACAGATACGCAGTATTTT. It codes for CASSLGLAGNTDTQYF. Supplemented by reference TRBV7-3 and TRBJ2-3, the full variable domain reads GAGVSQTPSNKVTEKGKYVELRCDPISGHTALYWYRQSLGQGPEFLIYFQGTGAADDSGLPNDRFFAVRPEGSVSTLKIQRTERGDSAVYLCASSLGLAGNTDTQYFGPGTRLTVL.

This clone was counted a few times. The chain carries TRBV19 and TRBJ2-3; D may be TRBD1 (5 bases). The CDR3 length is 16 residues. The germline CDR1 and CDR2 sequences are LNHDA and SQIVND (reference sequence). V dropped 5 bases and J dropped 0 bases, with 15 bases sitting between them. This CDR3 is CASSPSRQSSTDTQYF. Written as DNA, the CDR3 is TGTGCCAGTAGTCCCTCCCGACAGTCTAGCACAGATACGCAGTATTTT.

This clone appeared a few times. The chain joins TRBV10-3 to TRBJ1-5; D perhaps matches TRBD1 (5 bases). CDR1 and CDR2 (germline): ENHRY, SYGVKD. This CDR3 region has 14 residues. V was shortened by 5 bases and J by 5 bases, with 13 bases between the two germline ends. As DNA, the CDR3 is TGTGCCATCAGTTCCGGGACGGGGGATCAGCCCCAGCATTTT. It encodes CAISSGTGDQPQHF.

The chain recombines TRBV9 with TRBJ1-1; 8 bases are a match to TRBD1. The V gene end was trimmed by 4 bases and the J gene end by 1 base; junction bases not matched to a gene: 12. Germline V gives CDR1 SGDLS, CDR2 YYNGEE. The CDR3 is 17 residues long. As DNA, the CDR3 is TGTGCCAGCAGCCCCCAGGGGGCGCGGGGTACGAACACTGAAGCTTTCTTT. It yields the protein CASSPQGARGTNTEAFF.

This clone was counted once. The gene calls are TRBV5-4 and TRBJ2-5; 7 bases align to TRBD2. The CDR3 is 13 amino acids. Looked up from germline, CDR1 is SGHNT and CDR2 is YYREEE (reference sequence). Germline trimming cut 10 bases from V and 5 bases from J; bases unmatched to any gene: 11. CDR3 nucleotides: TGTGCCCTCGGGGGGAAGTTCGGGGAGACCCAGTACTTC. Its protein is CALGGKFGETQYF.

The rearrangement uses TRBV28 and TRBJ1-4, with 9 bases aligning to TRBD1. This CDR3 spans 15 amino acids. V dropped 1 base and J dropped 6; count of bases not matched to a gene: 3. Germline assignment: CDR1 MDHEN and CDR2 SYDVKM. CDR3 nucleotide sequence: TGTGCCAGCAGTTTATTCCGGGACAGGGATGAAAAACTGTTTTTT. Protein: CASSLFRDRDEKLFF.

The rearrangement uses TRBV27 and TRBJ2-3; weak D call: TRBD2 (5 bases). Germline CDR1 is MNHEY and CDR2 is SMNVEV (reference sequence). CDR3 length: 12 amino acids. Deletions cut 6 bases from V and 4 bases from J, with 8 bases between. The CDR3 DNA follows: TGTGCCAGCAGCCCTAGCCCAGATACGCAGTATTTT. It is translated as CASSPSPDTQYF.

CDR3: CASSSPLATETQYF. The CDR3 nucleotides are TGTGCCAGCAGTTCTCCTCTAGCTACGGAGACCCAGTACTTC. The V call is TRBV6-6, the J call TRBJ2-5; possibly TRBD2 for D (5 bases). The CDR3 contains 14 residues. The germline V gene encodes CDR1 MNHNY and CDR2 SVGAGI (reference sequence). Trimming left V 4 bases short and J 5 bases short, with 14 bases between.

The chain has TRBV5-6 and TRBJ2-2; perhaps TRBD1 as D (6 bases). The V end lost 4 bases, the J end lost 0 bases, and 10 bases lay between the germline ends. CDR1 is SGHDT, CDR2 YYEEEE, per germline. CDR3 size: 15 residues. CDR3 DNA sequence: TGTGCCAGCAGCGCACAGGGTCCGAACACCGGGGAGCTGTTTTTT. Its translation: CASSAQGPNTGELFF.

This clone turned up a few times. This chain joins TRBV7-3 and TRBJ2-2; D remains unclear. Germline lookup yields CDR1 SGHTA and CDR2 FQGTGA. The CDR3 is 15 amino acids. V was cut by 1 base and J by 4 bases, with 10 bases left in between. CDR3 region: CASSLMSSGTGELFF. CDR3 nucleotide sequence: TGTGCCAGCAGCTTAATGTCCTCAGGCACCGGGGAGCTGTTTTTT.

This chain uses TRBV9 with TRBJ2-3, with TRBD2 identical over 12 bases. CDR3 length: 16 residues. CDR1 is SGDLS and CDR2 is YYNGEE in the germline V gene. J was trimmed by 5 bases and V by 3 bases; bases with no gene match: 7. The CDR3 reads CASSALAGGPVDTQYF. DNA of the CDR3: TGTGCCAGCAGCGCCCTAGCGGGAGGGCCAGTAGATACGCAGTATTTT.

The V and J genes are TRBV7-8 and TRBJ2-5, with D hard to call. Per the germline V gene, CDR1 is SGHVS and CDR2 is FQNEAQ. V was pared by 1 base and J by 3 bases, with 9 bases between. This CDR3 comprises 14 residues. The CDR3 region is CASSLGPMEETQYF. The CDR3, as DNA: TGTGCCAGCAGCTTAGGGCCAATGGAAGAGACCCAGTACTTC. Together with reference TRBV7-8 and TRBJ2-5, the CDR3 gives the full variable domain: GAGVSQSPRYKVAKRGQDVALRCDPISGHVSLFWYQQALGQGPEFLTYFQNEAQLDKSGLPSDRFFAERPEGSVSTLKIQRTQQEDSAVYLCASSLGPMEETQYFGPGTRLLVL.

In regard to this clone: This CDR3 is also generated by other DNA sequences in the sample. The chain is built from TRBV5-1 and TRBJ2-1, with D possibly being TRBD1 (5 bases). Trimming shortened V by 1 base and J by 1 base, and 6 bases separated the two germline ends. The CDR3 runs 14 residues. CDR1 and CDR2 (germline): SGHRS, YFSETQ. The CDR3 region is CASSLQGSYNEQFF. The DNA of the CDR3 is TGCGCCAGCAGCTTGCAGGGTTCCTACAATGAGCAGTTCTTC.

The rearrangement links TRBV14 to TRBJ2-5; 8 nucleotides agree with TRBD2. The CDR3 sequence is 15 residues long. The trim removed 4 bases at V and 2 bases at J, leaving 6 bases unmatched. Germline V gene data show CDR1 as SGHDN and CDR2 as FVKESK. The CDR3: CASSPLSGIQETQYF. The CDR3 DNA reads as TGTGCCAGCAGCCCTCTTAGCGGGATACAAGAGACCCAGTACTTC.

This clone came up a few times. The chain has TRBV28 and TRBJ2-2, with 9 bases matching TRBD1. Germline V gives CDR1 MDHEN, CDR2 SYDVKM. V shed 3 bases, J shed 4 bases, and the junction held 27 bases outside the gene matches. The CDR3 covers 23 residues. The CDR3 here is CASSFISPSLLGTGGGSTGELFF. The DNA for the CDR3 is TGTGCCAGCAGTTTTATCAGTCCCAGTTTATTGGGCACAGGGGGCGGGAGCACCGGGGAGCTGTTTTTT. The full variable domain, rest sourced from reference TRBV28 and TRBJ2-2, is DVKVTQSSRYLVKRTGEKVFLECVQDMDHENMFWYRQDPGLGLRLIYFSYDVKMKEKGDIPEGYSVSREKKERFSLILESASTNQTSMYLCASSFISPSLLGTGGGSTGELFFGEGSRLTVL.

This clone has more than one count but fewer than ten. The chain joins TRBV27 to TRBJ2-7, with TRBD1 as a possible D gene (5 bases). The CDR3 spans 18 residues. Germline V gene data show CDR1 as MNHEY and CDR2 as SMNVEV (reference sequence). The V end lost 0 bases, the J end lost 3 bases, and 21 bases lay between the germline ends. CDR3 sequence reads: CASSLSPKTDRQYYEQYF. The CDR3 DNA reads TGTGCCAGCAGTTTATCACCCAAGACAGATCGTCAATACTACGAGCAGTACTTC.

V gene TRBV6-1 combines with J gene TRBJ2-7; D gene ambiguous. The V end lost 1 base, the J end lost 0 bases, and 13 bases lay between the germline ends. Germline assignment: CDR1 MNHNS and CDR2 SASEGT. This CDR3 region has 16 residues. The CDR3 bases are TGTGCCAGCAGTGAAGTAGAAGCTTCTAGCTCCTACGAGCAGTACTTC. This encodes CASSEVEASSSYEQYF.

This clone was counted once. The chain has TRBV5-4 and TRBJ1-6; D is perhaps TRBD1 (5 bases). This CDR3 comprises 15 residues. Germline CDR1 reads SGHNT; CDR2 reads YYREEE (reference sequence). Trimming took off 0 bases at V and 5 bases at J, with 9 bases between the two ends. The CDR3: CASSLDLRDNSPLHF. The CDR3 DNA is TGTGCCAGCAGCTTGGATCTCAGGGATAATTCACCCCTCCACTTT.

The rearrangement uses TRBV6-5 and TRBJ2-1; D possibly corresponds to TRBD1 (5 bases). The CDR3 has 11 amino acids. CDR1 MNHEY and CDR2 SVGAGI come from the germline V gene. Trimming left V 6 bases short and J 10 bases short, with 10 bases between. The CDR3: CASRGQGEQFF. For the CDR3, the DNA is TGTGCCAGCAGAGGGCAGGGAGAGCAGTTCTTC.

V and J are TRBV10-1 and TRBJ2-7; D is possibly TRBD1 (5 bases). The CDR3 covers 18 residues. Trimming shortened V by 2 bases and J by 2 bases, and 22 bases separated the two germline ends. Germline V gene sequence: CDR1 WNHNN, CDR2 SYGVQD (reference sequence). CDR3 sequence: CASSEGAGFLGAAYEQYF. In DNA, the CDR3 is TGCGCCAGCAGTGAGGGGGCCGGCTTCCTTGGGGCGGCCTACGAGCAGTACTTC.

Only a few counts were recorded for this clone. This chain joins TRBV7-8 and TRBJ1-5; 11 nucleotides line up with TRBD1. This CDR3 comprises 19 residues. Germline V gives CDR1 SGHVS, CDR2 FQNEAQ. Unmatched junction bases numbered 12, after V lost 5 bases and J lost 0 bases. The DNA of the CDR3 is TGTGCCAGCAGCCCAGGGGACAGGGGGACCTTTTATAGCAATCAGCCCCAGCATTTT. Translation gives CASSPGDRGTFYSNQPQHF.

The chain combines TRBV28 with TRBJ2-2; D call uncertain. Germline V gene data show CDR1 as MDHEN and CDR2 as SYDVKM. This CDR3 is 14 amino acids long. V was cut by 2 bases and J by 2 bases, with 6 bases left in between. As DNA, the CDR3 is TGTGCCAGCAGTTTACTCGTAAACACCGGGGAGCTGTTTTTT. Protein: CASSLLVNTGELFF.

The V gene is TRBV28, the J gene TRBJ1-3; the D is unclear. In germline, CDR1 is MDHEN, CDR2 SYDVKM. The CDR3 contains 15 residues. Trimming removed 5 bases from V and 4 bases from J, with 15 bases in between. The chain's CDR3 is CASSLQEVWGNTIYF. CDR3 DNA sequence: TGTGCCAGCAGTCTCCAAGAGGTCTGGGGAAACACCATATATTTT.

This rearrangement joins TRBV27 to TRBJ1-5; no definite D call. V shed 6 bases and J shed 7 bases, with 16 bases lying between them. CDR1 and CDR2 (germline): MNHEY, SMNVEV (reference sequence). The CDR3 spans 14 residues. As DNA, the CDR3 is TGTGCCAGCAGCAAAGCCCTTGGAGGACAGCCCCAGCATTTT. Protein sequence: CASSKALGGQPQHF.

V is TRBV9 and J is TRBJ1-6; a possible D gene is TRBD1 (5 bases). Trimming took 3 bases from V and 14 from J, leaving 24 bases between them. CDR1 SGDLS and CDR2 YYNGEE come from the germline V gene. This CDR3 has 16 amino acids. CDR3 sequence: CASSAAMDGGRSALHF. CDR3 coding DNA: TGTGCCAGCAGCGCCGCGATGGACGGGGGAAGGTCGGCCCTCCACTTT.

The chain links TRBV7-9 to TRBJ2-7; D perhaps matches TRBD2 (6 bases). The CDR3 totals 13 residues. Trimming pared 7 bases from V and 4 bases from J, leaving 14 bases between. The germline V gene has CDR1 SEHNR and CDR2 FQNEAQ (reference sequence). CDR3 DNA: TGTGCCAGCACCGCCCTGGGGGGTTACGAGCAGTACTTC. Translated: CASTALGGYEQYF.

The chain uses TRBV28 and TRBJ2-5; 7 nucleotides match TRBD2. The germline CDR1 and CDR2 sequences are MDHEN and SYDVKM. The CDR3 extends over 14 amino acids. Trimming at V came to 3 bases and at J to 5 bases, leaving 6 bases not matched to a gene. For the CDR3, the DNA is TGTGCCAGCAGTTTGGGCGGGAGTATGGAGACCCAGTACTTC. Its protein is CASSLGGSMETQYF.